This T cell receptor beta chain was sequenced during a study of T cell responses to AZD1222 COVID-19 vaccine. General study results and limits: Two doses of AZD1222 preceded a rise in Spike-specific TCR breadth and depth. In all cases, repertoires were sampled only after the peak T cell response. At baseline, seropositivity was found in only six or seven AZD1222 recipients.

Assay: immunoSEQ multiplex PCR; the TCRdb copy retains only in-frame clones and omits some. The repertoire includes around 140,000 clones, 70% to 90% of them detected once, and roughly 7.3% sits in the top ten. This CDR3 region has 15 residues. V dropped 0 bases and J dropped 2; count of bases not matched to a gene: 5. Germline V CDR1 and CDR2: SGHNT, YYREEE (reference sequence). Comment on this clone: No antigen is known for it.

This sequence joins TRBV5-4 and TRBJ2-7; TRBD2 matches 7 bases. The sample in question was peripheral blood, obtained on day 0 of AZD1222 vaccination. This TCR derives from an adult in good health. The CDR3, as DNA: TGTGCCAGCAGCTTGGAAGCGGGGACGACCTACGAGCAGTACTTC. It codes for CASSLEAGTTYEQYF.